The source of this T cell receptor (beta chain) is a study of cytomegalovirus exposure and HLA in healthy donors. In germline, CDR1 is LNHDA, CDR2 SQIVND (reference sequence). CDR3 size: 15 residues. V lost 3 bases and J 5 bases, leaving 16 bases between the germline ends. Use of 60 Vbeta and 13 Jbeta primers characterized the PCR. Clones were read by immunoSEQ multiplex PCR, and TCRdb kept only the in-frame ones, dropping some. The sample includes around 130,000 clones, around 77% of them seen just once. The chain employs TRBV19 and TRBJ2-5, with a possible D match to TRBD2 (6 bases). Sequencing input: PBMCs. The sequence was collected from a man aged 18-30 years in good health and CMV-seropositive. The CDR3 nucleotides are TGTGCCAGTAGTATCTCCCCCGGGGGTTGGGAGACCCAGTACTTC. It translates to CASSISPGGWETQYF.